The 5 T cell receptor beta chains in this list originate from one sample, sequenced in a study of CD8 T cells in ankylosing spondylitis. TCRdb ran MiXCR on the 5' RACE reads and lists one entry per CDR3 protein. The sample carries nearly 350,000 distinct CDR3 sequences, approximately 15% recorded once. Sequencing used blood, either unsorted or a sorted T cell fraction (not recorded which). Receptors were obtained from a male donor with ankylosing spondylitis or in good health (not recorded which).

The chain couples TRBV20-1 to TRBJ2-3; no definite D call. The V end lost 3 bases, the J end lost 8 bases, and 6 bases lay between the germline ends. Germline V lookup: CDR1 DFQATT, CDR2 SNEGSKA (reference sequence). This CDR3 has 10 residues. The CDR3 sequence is CSARAFTQYF. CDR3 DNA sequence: TGCAGTGCTAGGGCTTTTACGCAGTATTTT.

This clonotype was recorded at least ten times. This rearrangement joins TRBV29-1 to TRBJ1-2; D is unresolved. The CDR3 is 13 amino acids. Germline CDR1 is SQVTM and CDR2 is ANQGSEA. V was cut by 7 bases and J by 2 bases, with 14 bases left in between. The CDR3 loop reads CSGEDLLNYGYTF. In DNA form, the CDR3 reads TGCAGCGGTGAGGACTTACTGAACTATGGCTACACCTTC.

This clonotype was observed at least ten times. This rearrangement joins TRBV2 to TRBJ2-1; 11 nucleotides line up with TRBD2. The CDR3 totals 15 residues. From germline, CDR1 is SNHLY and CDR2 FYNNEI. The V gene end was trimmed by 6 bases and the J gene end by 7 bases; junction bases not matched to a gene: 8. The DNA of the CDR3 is TGTGCCAGCAGATTAGCGGGAGGGCCAAGGAATGAGCAGTTCTTC. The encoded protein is CASRLAGGPRNEQFF.

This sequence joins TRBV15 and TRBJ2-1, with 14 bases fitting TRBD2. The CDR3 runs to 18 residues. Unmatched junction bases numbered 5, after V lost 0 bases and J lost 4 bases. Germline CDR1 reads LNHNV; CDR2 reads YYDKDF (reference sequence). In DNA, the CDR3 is TGTGCCACCAGCAGAGATAGACTAGCGGGAGGGTCGTACAATGAGCAGTTCTTC. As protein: CATSRDRLAGGSYNEQFF.

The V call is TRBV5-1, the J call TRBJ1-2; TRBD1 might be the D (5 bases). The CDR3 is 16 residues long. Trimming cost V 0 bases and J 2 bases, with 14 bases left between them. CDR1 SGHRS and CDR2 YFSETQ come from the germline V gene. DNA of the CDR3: TGCGCCAGCAGCTTGGCTTCCGGGACGGCAAACTATGGCTACACCTTC. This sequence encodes CASSLASGTANYGYTF. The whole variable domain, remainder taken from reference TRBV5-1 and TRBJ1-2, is KAGVTQTPRYLIKTRGQQVTLSCSPISGHRSVSWYQQTPGQGLQFLFEYFSETQRNKGNFPGRFSGRQFSNSRSEMNVSTLELGDSALYLCASSLASGTANYGYTFGSGTRLTVV.